The rows below give T cell receptor beta chains drawn from one sample of a study of blood T cells in healthy people across ages. MiXCR, run by TCRdb on the 5' RACE reads, gives a single entry per CDR3 protein. The table lists under 850,000 distinct CDR3 sequences, about 34% of them singletons. The source material was blood. These receptors were obtained from a man younger than 35 in good health. The CDR3 runs from the conserved cysteine through the conserved F or W. Fields, in order: D gene, clone size, V gene, J gene, CDR3 DNA, CDR3 protein. A D gene is named only where the DNA matches it firmly. Clone size is not always given. Where it is, it says once, few, many or a class for expanded clones.

D gene: NA; clone size: NA; V gene: TRBV2; J gene: TRBJ2-3; CDR3 DNA: TGTGCCAGCAGTGAAGACCCATCCACAGATACGCAGTATTTT; CDR3 protein: CASSEDPSTDTQYF
D gene: NA; clone size: NA; V gene: TRBV6-2/TRBV6-3; J gene: TRBJ2-5; CDR3 DNA: TGTGCCAGCAGCTTCTACAGTTCAGAGACCCAGTACTTC; CDR3 protein: CASSFYSSETQYF
D gene: TRBD2; clone size: NA; V gene: TRBV4-2; J gene: TRBJ2-3; CDR3 DNA: TGTGCCAGCAGCCAAGTTCGCTATTTAGCGGGGGGCCTTAGCACAGATACGCAGTATTTT; CDR3 protein: CASSQVRYLAGGLSTDTQYF
D gene: NA; clone size: NA; V gene: TRBV10-3; J gene: TRBJ2-1; CDR3 DNA: TGTGCCATCAGTGACCTAGGCTTGTCTGAGCAGTTCTTC; CDR3 protein: CAISDLGLSEQFF
D gene: NA; clone size: many; V gene: TRBV29-1; J gene: TRBJ2-1; CDR3 DNA: TGCAGCGTTGGTGGGGGTGAGCAGTTCTTC; CDR3 protein: CSVGGGEQFF
D gene: TRBD2; clone size: NA; V gene: TRBV20-1; J gene: TRBJ2-1; CDR3 DNA: TGCAGTCCCAAATCTGGGGGGACTAGCATCTACAATGAGCAGTTCTTC; CDR3 protein: CSPKSGGTSIYNEQFF
D gene: TRBD2; clone size: NA; V gene: TRBV20-1; J gene: TRBJ2-3; CDR3 DNA: TGCAGTGCTAGTAGAACTAGCGGGGAACGAGTTACGCAGTATTTT; CDR3 protein: CSASRTSGERVTQYF
D gene: NA; clone size: NA; V gene: TRBV3-1; J gene: TRBJ2-1; CDR3 DNA: TGTGCCAGCAGCCACGGGACAAATATAGGAGAGACCCAGTTCTTC; CDR3 protein: CASSHGTNIGETQFF
D gene: NA; clone size: once; V gene: TRBV29-1; J gene: TRBJ1-2; CDR3 DNA: TGCAGCGTTTTTCCGGGACACCAGGTCGTCTATGGCTACACCTTC; CDR3 protein: CSVFPGHQVVYGYTF
D gene: NA; clone size: few; V gene: TRBV5-1; J gene: TRBJ2-5; CDR3 DNA: TGCGCCAGCAGCTTGAGGGAATGGGAGACCCAGTACTTC; CDR3 protein: CASSLREWETQYF
D gene: NA; clone size: many; V gene: TRBV10-3; J gene: TRBJ1-2; CDR3 DNA: TGTGCCATCACCGTCGGAAGCGATGGCTACACCTTC; CDR3 protein: CAITVGSDGYTF
D gene: NA; clone size: few; V gene: TRBV24-1; J gene: TRBJ2-6; CDR3 DNA: TGTGCCACCACAGACGGCCCCCGCGAGTCTGGGGCCAACGTCCTGACTTTC; CDR3 protein: CATTDGPRESGANVLTF
D gene: NA; clone size: few; V gene: TRBV7-2; J gene: TRBJ2-7; CDR3 DNA: TGTGCCAGCAGCTTAGCGTCCCGGGGTGAGCAGTACTTC; CDR3 protein: CASSLASRGEQYF
D gene: TRBD1; clone size: NA; V gene: TRBV9; J gene: TRBJ2-2; CDR3 DNA: TGTGCCAGCAGCGTCCGGGACAGAAACACCGGGGAGCTGTTTTTT; CDR3 protein: CASSVRDRNTGELFF
D gene: TRBD1; clone size: NA; V gene: TRBV7-9; J gene: TRBJ1-1; CDR3 DNA: TGTGCCAGCAGCCCCCTGGACAGGAGGAACACTGAAGCTTTCTTT; CDR3 protein: CASSPLDRRNTEAFF
D gene: NA; clone size: NA; V gene: TRBV9; J gene: TRBJ1-2; CDR3 DNA: TGTGCCAGCAGCGTAGGAGTGGAAATAAAGGGGAGCTACACCTTC; CDR3 protein: CASSVGVEIKGSYTF
D gene: TRBD1; clone size: few; V gene: TRBV29-1; J gene: TRBJ2-2; CDR3 DNA: TGCAGCGTTGAGTGGACAGGTCCCGACACCGGGGAGCTGTTTTTT; CDR3 protein: CSVEWTGPDTGELFF
D gene: TRBD2; clone size: once; V gene: TRBV7-2; J gene: TRBJ2-2; CDR3 DNA: TGTGCAGCGGCGGGGGTCGGCACCGGGGAGCTGTTTTTT; CDR3 protein: CAAAGVGTGELFF
D gene: NA; clone size: NA; V gene: TRBV2; J gene: TRBJ2-4; CDR3 DNA: TGTGCCAGCAGGGAGGGTTTCGCCAAAAACATTCAGTACTTC; CDR3 protein: CASREGFAKNIQYF
D gene: TRBD1; clone size: NA; V gene: TRBV10-3; J gene: TRBJ1-2; CDR3 DNA: TGTGCCATCAGGGGGGGACAGACGGATGATGGCTACACCTTC; CDR3 protein: CAIRGGQTDDGYTF
D gene: NA; clone size: few; V gene: TRBV20-1; J gene: TRBJ2-1; CDR3 DNA: TGCAGTGCTAGACCCGCCGGGGCGGGGGCCCTCAGTGAGCAGTTCTTC; CDR3 protein: CSARPAGAGALSEQFF
D gene: TRBD1; clone size: NA; V gene: TRBV7-9; J gene: TRBJ2-4; CDR3 DNA: TGTGCCAGCAGCTTCCCGGGACAGGGGGCCAAAAACATTCAGTACTTC; CDR3 protein: CASSFPGQGAKNIQYF
D gene: NA; clone size: NA; V gene: TRBV7-9; J gene: TRBJ1-5; CDR3 DNA: TGTGCCAGCAGCGCAAGTAGCAATCAGCCCCAGCATTTT; CDR3 protein: CASSASSNQPQHF
D gene: NA; clone size: many; V gene: TRBV20-1; J gene: TRBJ1-2; CDR3 DNA: TGCAGTGTGACCGGGTTTGGCTACACCTTC; CDR3 protein: CSVTGFGYTF
D gene: NA; clone size: NA; V gene: TRBV29-1; J gene: TRBJ2-3; CDR3 DNA: TGCAGCGTTGAAGTCTCGCGCACAGATACGCAGTATTTT; CDR3 protein: CSVEVSRTDTQYF
D gene: NA; clone size: many; V gene: TRBV5-1; J gene: TRBJ1-2; CDR3 DNA: TGCGCCAGCAGCTCGGACCAAAACTATGGCTACACCTTC; CDR3 protein: CASSSDQNYGYTF
D gene: TRBD1; clone size: NA; V gene: TRBV18; J gene: TRBJ2-3; CDR3 DNA: TGTGCCAGCTCACCCTTGGGACAGGTGACAGATACGCAGTATTTT; CDR3 protein: CASSPLGQVTDTQYF
D gene: NA; clone size: NA; V gene: TRBV6-1; J gene: TRBJ1-2; CDR3 DNA: TGTGCCAGCAGGTTGGGCGGGTTACAAGGCTACACCTTC; CDR3 protein: CASRLGGLQGYTF
D gene: NA; clone size: once; V gene: TRBV28; J gene: TRBJ2-7; CDR3 DNA: TGTGCCAGCACCTTAGGCGCGAGGCAGACTTACAATGAGCAGTACTTC; CDR3 protein: CASTLGARQTYNEQYF
D gene: TRBD1; clone size: NA; V gene: TRBV6-2/TRBV6-3; J gene: TRBJ1-5; CDR3 DNA: TGTGCCAGCACCCCGAGGACAGGGGCGCAGCCCCAGCATTTT; CDR3 protein: CASTPRTGAQPQHF
D gene: NA; clone size: few; V gene: TRBV20-1; J gene: TRBJ1-1; CDR3 DNA: TGCAGCGGCTGGGGGGGGAACACTGAAGCTTTCTTT; CDR3 protein: CSGWGGNTEAFF
D gene: TRBD2; clone size: NA; V gene: TRBV16; J gene: TRBJ2-5; CDR3 DNA: TGTGCCAGCAGCCAGAGCGGGGGCGGAAGTGAGCAGTACTTC; CDR3 protein: CASSQSGGGSEQYF
D gene: TRBD1; clone size: NA; V gene: TRBV4-3; J gene: TRBJ2-7; CDR3 DNA: TGCGCCAGCAGCCAAGACGGGACAGGATACTCCTACGAGCAGTACTTC; CDR3 protein: CASSQDGTGYSYEQYF
D gene: NA; clone size: many; V gene: TRBV27; J gene: TRBJ2-3; CDR3 DNA: TGTGCCAGCAGTTCCTACAGGGTTACGGCAGATACGCAGTATTTT; CDR3 protein: CASSSYRVTADTQYF
D gene: TRBD1; clone size: few; V gene: TRBV7-2; J gene: TRBJ2-2; CDR3 DNA: TGTGCCAGCAGCTGGGACAGGGGGCCCGGGGAGCTGTTTTTT; CDR3 protein: CASSWDRGPGELFF
D gene: NA; clone size: NA; V gene: TRBV10-3; J gene: TRBJ1-4; CDR3 DNA: TGTGCCATCAGTCGTGAAGTGAGAGGGGGGAATGAAAAACTGTTTTTT; CDR3 protein: CAISREVRGGNEKLFF
D gene: NA; clone size: NA; V gene: TRBV10-3; J gene: TRBJ1-2; CDR3 DNA: TGTGCCATCAGTGAGTCGGGGTCTGGCTACACCTTC; CDR3 protein: CAISESGSGYTF
D gene: NA; clone size: NA; V gene: TRBV29-1; J gene: TRBJ1-2; CDR3 DNA: TGCAGCGTTGCGCCTCGGGGGCCCCAGGGTGGCAACACCTTC; CDR3 protein: CSVAPRGPQGGNTF
D gene: TRBD1; clone size: NA; V gene: TRBV20-1; J gene: TRBJ2-7; CDR3 DNA: TGCAGTGCTAGAGAGCAGGGGACAGGGAGGTACGAGCAGTACTTC; CDR3 protein: CSAREQGTGRYEQYF
D gene: NA; clone size: NA; V gene: TRBV29-1; J gene: TRBJ2-3; CDR3 DNA: TGCAGCGTTGGTGTAAGGAGGCGATATACGCAGTATTTT; CDR3 protein: CSVGVRRRYTQYF
D gene: NA; clone size: NA; V gene: TRBV6-2/TRBV6-3; J gene: TRBJ2-7; CDR3 DNA: TGTGCCAGCAGTACCCCTTTGGAGGGATCAGGCTACGAGCAGTACTTC; CDR3 protein: CASSTPLEGSGYEQYF
D gene: TRBD1; clone size: NA; V gene: TRBV9; J gene: TRBJ1-3; CDR3 DNA: TGTGCCAGCAGCGTAGCTCTACAGGGGAGAAACACCATATATTTT; CDR3 protein: CASSVALQGRNTIYF
D gene: NA; clone size: NA; V gene: TRBV3-1; J gene: TRBJ2-4; CDR3 DNA: TGTGCCAGCAGCCAAGATTCAACTTACCCTGGGACGGCGGACAATGAGCAGTACTTC; CDR3 protein: CASSQDSTYPGTADNEQYF
D gene: NA; clone size: NA; V gene: TRBV7-2; J gene: TRBJ1-3; CDR3 DNA: TGTGCCAGCAGCTTAGAGGCAAATGGAAACACCATATATTTT; CDR3 protein: CASSLEANGNTIYF
D gene: TRBD1; clone size: few; V gene: TRBV4-3; J gene: TRBJ1-2; CDR3 DNA: TGCGCCAGCAGCCAAGACCCGACAGGGGCCCGCTATGGCTACACCTTC; CDR3 protein: CASSQDPTGARYGYTF
D gene: NA; clone size: NA; V gene: TRBV7-2; J gene: TRBJ1-5; CDR3 DNA: TGTGCCAGCAGCTTAGTTGGGCAGAACAATCAGCCCCAGCATTTT; CDR3 protein: CASSLVGQNNQPQHF
D gene: NA; clone size: many; V gene: TRBV27; J gene: TRBJ1-1; CDR3 DNA: TGTGCCAGCAGCTTAGGGGGTCGCACTGAAGCTTTCTTT; CDR3 protein: CASSLGGRTEAFF
D gene: NA; clone size: NA; V gene: TRBV28; J gene: TRBJ1-5; CDR3 DNA: TGTGCCAGCAGTTATACCAGGGAGGATCAGCCCCAGCATTTT; CDR3 protein: CASSYTREDQPQHF
D gene: NA; clone size: NA; V gene: TRBV10-3; J gene: TRBJ2-4; CDR3 DNA: TGTGCCCTCCATCCATTTGCGGGGACCTCCTACGGGCAGTACTTC; CDR3 protein: CALHPFAGTSYGQYF
D gene: NA; clone size: NA; V gene: TRBV7-2; J gene: TRBJ2-7; CDR3 DNA: TGTGCCAGCAGCTTCGGATTTGTAAATGAGCAGTACTTC; CDR3 protein: CASSFGFVNEQYF
D gene: NA; clone size: NA; V gene: TRBV6-5; J gene: TRBJ2-1; CDR3 DNA: TGTGCCAGCAGCCCCGGGACGGACTGCAATGAGCAGTTCTTC; CDR3 protein: CASSPGTDCNEQFF
D gene: TRBD1; clone size: NA; V gene: TRBV5-6; J gene: TRBJ1-1; CDR3 DNA: TGTGCCAGCAGCTTGAGACAGGGGAGGTACACTGAAGCTTTCTTT; CDR3 protein: CASSLRQGRYTEAFF
D gene: NA; clone size: NA; V gene: TRBV21-1; J gene: TRBJ2-5; CDR3 DNA: TGTGCCGGCAGCAAAGCCGCGGCAGAACAAGAGACCCAGTACTTC; CDR3 protein: CAGSKAAAEQETQYF
D gene: NA; clone size: once; V gene: TRBV25-1; J gene: TRBJ1-2; CDR3 DNA: TGTGCCAGCAGTGAATCTGCAGGGATCAACACCTTC; CDR3 protein: CASSESAGINTF
D gene: NA; clone size: few; V gene: TRBV7-2; J gene: TRBJ2-5; CDR3 DNA: TGTGCCAGCAGCTTAGGGGGTATCGGAGCAGAGACCCAGTACTTC; CDR3 protein: CASSLGGIGAETQYF
D gene: NA; clone size: NA; V gene: TRBV7-2; J gene: TRBJ1-4; CDR3 DNA: TGTGCCAGCAGCTTAGAGGAAGCGGCGAAACTGTTTTTT; CDR3 protein: CASSLEEAAKLFF